The clone carrying this T cell receptor beta chain was recorded many times. The antigen remains undetermined. This entry comes from a study of cytomegalovirus exposure and HLA in healthy donors. Findings and limits, study-wide: A list of 150 or so TCR beta chains associated with cytomegalovirus was given.

CDR1 SGHTA and CDR2 FQGNSA come from the germline V gene. V trimming: 0 bases; J trimming: 10 bases; junction bases outside the gene matches: 8. CDR3 size: 15 residues. The PCR used 60 Vbeta and 13 Jbeta primers. Assay used: immunoSEQ multiplex PCR; TCRdb lists only in-frame clones, some missing. The data contain roughly 120,000 clones, around 78% of them singletons. V usage is TRBV7-2 and J usage is TRBJ1-4, with 7 bases identical to TRBD1. The TCR was taken from a man in his sixties in good health and CMV-seropositive. The sequencing sample was made of PBMCs. The CDR3 spells CASSLARQGERKLFF. Written as DNA, the CDR3 is TGTGCCAGCAGCTTAGCGCGTCAGGGGGAGCGAAAACTGTTTTTT.